This T cell receptor (beta chain) was sequenced during a study of vaccination effects on CD4 cells after COVID-19. Concerning this clone: Its antigen is still unknown.

This CDR3 contains 16 residues. The ends lost 0 bases at V and 7 bases at J; junction bases unmatched: 9. Measured with immunoSEQ multiplex PCR; TCRdb has only the in-frame clones, and not every one. This sample has 35,000 to 45,000 clones, with roughly 62% found just once. Peptide-pool stimulation followed by sequencing identified expanded antigen-specific CD4+ clonotypes in the ViraFEST assay. Researchers isolated CD4+ T cells once approximately eleven days of culture had elapsed. Vaccine recipients had no previous SARS-CoV-2 infection; their nucleocapsid antibodies were negative. Researchers reported culturing two million PBMC in each well, adding 8 to 10 IU/ml IL-2 and 9 to 10 ug/ml peptides. General study points: Late after vaccination, infection- and vaccine-induced clones showed marked clonal contraction.

Sequencing used CD4+ T cells from PBMCs cultured with HCoV-OC43 spike peptides, obtained before COVID-19 vaccination. Subset indicated: HCoV-OC43 spike overlapping peptide pool stimulation. The V gene is TRBV23-1, the J gene TRBJ2-1; 7 bases align to TRBD1. TRBV23-1 has ORF status, its function being uncertain. This TCR came from a human donor who received a COVID-19 vaccine. DNA of the CDR3: TGCGCCAGCAGTCAATCGAACCCCGACAGGGTTAATGAGCAGTTCTTC. Protein product: CASSQSNPDRVNEQFF.